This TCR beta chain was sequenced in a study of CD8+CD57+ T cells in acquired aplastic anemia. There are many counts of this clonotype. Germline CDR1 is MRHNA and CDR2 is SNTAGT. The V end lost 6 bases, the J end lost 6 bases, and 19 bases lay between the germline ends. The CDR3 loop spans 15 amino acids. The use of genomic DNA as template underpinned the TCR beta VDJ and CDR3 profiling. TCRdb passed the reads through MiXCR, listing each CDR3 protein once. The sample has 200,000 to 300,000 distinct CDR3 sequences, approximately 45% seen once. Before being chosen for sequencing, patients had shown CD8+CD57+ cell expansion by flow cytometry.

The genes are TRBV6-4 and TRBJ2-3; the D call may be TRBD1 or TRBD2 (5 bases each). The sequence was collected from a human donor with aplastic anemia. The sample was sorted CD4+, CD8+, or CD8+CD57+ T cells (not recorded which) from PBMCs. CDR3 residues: CASSATGAAADTQYF. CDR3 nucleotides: TGTGCCAGCAGCGCAACCGGGGCCGCGGCGGATACGCAGTATTTT.